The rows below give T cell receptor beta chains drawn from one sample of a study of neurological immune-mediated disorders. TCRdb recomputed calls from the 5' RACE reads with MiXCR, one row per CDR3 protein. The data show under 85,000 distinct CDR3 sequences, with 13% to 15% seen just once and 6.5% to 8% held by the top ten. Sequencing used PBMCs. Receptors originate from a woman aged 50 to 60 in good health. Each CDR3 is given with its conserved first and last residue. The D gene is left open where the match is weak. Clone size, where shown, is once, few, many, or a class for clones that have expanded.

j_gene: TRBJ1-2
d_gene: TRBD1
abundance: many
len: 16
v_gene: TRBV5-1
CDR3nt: TGCGCCAGCAGCCCTCCCGGGGGACAGGGGGACTATGGCTACACCTTC
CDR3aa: CASSPPGGQGDYGYTF

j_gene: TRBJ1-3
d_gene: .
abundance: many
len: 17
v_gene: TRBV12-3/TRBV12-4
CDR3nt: TGTGCCAGCAGTCAACTCCCTCGGACAACAGCTGGAAACACCATATATTTT
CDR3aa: CASSQLPRTTAGNTIYF

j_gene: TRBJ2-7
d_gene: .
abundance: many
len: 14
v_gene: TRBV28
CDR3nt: TGTGCCAGCACCCCACCCAGCCCACCCTATAAGCAGTACTTC
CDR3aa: CASTPPSPPYKQYF

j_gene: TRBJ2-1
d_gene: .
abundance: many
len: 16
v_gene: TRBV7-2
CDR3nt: TGTGCCAGCAGCCTACGCCCCGGACAGCCCTACAATGAGCAGTTCTTC
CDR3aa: CASSLRPGQPYNEQFF

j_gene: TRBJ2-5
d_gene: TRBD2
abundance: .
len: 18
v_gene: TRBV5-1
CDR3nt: TGCGCCAGCGGCACCGGGACTAGCGGGAGACCGTACCAAGAGACCCAGTACTTC
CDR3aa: CASGTGTSGRPYQETQYF

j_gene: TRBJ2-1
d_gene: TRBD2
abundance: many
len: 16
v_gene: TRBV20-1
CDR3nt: TGCAGTGCTCTTCCTCGCGGGGGGGTTCATTACAATGAGCAGTTCTTC
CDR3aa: CSALPRGGVHYNEQFF

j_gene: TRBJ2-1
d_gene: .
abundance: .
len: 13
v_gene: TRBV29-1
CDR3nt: TGCAGCGGGGGAGGAAGGTCCTACAATGAGCAGTTCTTC
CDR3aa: CSGGGRSYNEQFF

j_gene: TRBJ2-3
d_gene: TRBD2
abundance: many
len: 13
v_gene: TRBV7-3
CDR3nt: TGTGCCAGCAGCCTGGGACTAGCGGGGAATAAGTATTTT
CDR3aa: CASSLGLAGNKYF

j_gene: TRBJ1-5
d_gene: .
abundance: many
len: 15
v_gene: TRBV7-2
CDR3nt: TGTGCCAGCAGCCCCGAGGGAGGGGAATATCAGCCCCAGCATTTT
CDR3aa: CASSPEGGEYQPQHF

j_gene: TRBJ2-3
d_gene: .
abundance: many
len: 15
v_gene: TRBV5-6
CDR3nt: TGTGCCAGCAGCCGGGACCGATCTAGCACAGATACGCAGTATTTT
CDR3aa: CASSRDRSSTDTQYF

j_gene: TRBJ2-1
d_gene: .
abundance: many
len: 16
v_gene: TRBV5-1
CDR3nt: TGCGCCAGCAGCTTGATATCAGGGGGGCTCTACAATGAGCAGTTCTTC
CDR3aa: CASSLISGGLYNEQFF

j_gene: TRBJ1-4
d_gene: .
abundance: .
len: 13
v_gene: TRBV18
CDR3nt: TGTGCCAGCTCACCCCAGGGATTGGAAAAACTGTTTTTT
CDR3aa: CASSPQGLEKLFF

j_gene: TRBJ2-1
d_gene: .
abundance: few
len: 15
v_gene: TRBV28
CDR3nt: TGTGCCACCGGGCGTCTGTTTCGTCAAAGCAATGAGCAGTTCTTC
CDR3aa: CATGRLFRQSNEQFF